This TCR beta chain was obtained from a study of CD8+ T cells in alopecia areata. Regarding the study as a whole: Affected scalp, especially in alopecia totalis/universalis, had a higher clonality than normal scalp did. Sequences from scalp samples also cover resident alphabeta T cells of normal skin. Whereas mice showed it more clearly, TCR sharing across patients was murkier, possibly because of HLA.

PBMCs served as the source from which CD4+ and CD8+ T cells were sorted. There are a few counts of this clone. What it recognizes is unknown. Extraction of RNA preceded its reverse transcription into cDNA, which served as the sequencing template. Repertoires were generated with immunoSEQ multiplex PCR, while TCRdb's copy carries only in-frame clones and drops some. The profile covers around 210,000 clones, with more than 50% appearing a single time and 4.5% to 6% taken by the ten largest. Germline CDR1 SEHNR, CDR2 FQNEAQ (reference sequence). V trimming: 5 bases; J trimming: 0 bases; junction bases outside the gene matches: 12. The CDR3 extends over 18 amino acids.

The chain is built from TRBV7-9 and TRBJ1-4; 7 bases fit TRBD1. This clonotype was sampled from a human donor in good health. The source material was CD8+ T cells sorted from blood. The chain's CDR3 is CASSAMRQGIATNEKLFF. As DNA, the CDR3 is TGTGCCAGCAGCGCGATGAGACAGGGAATTGCAACTAATGAAAAACTGTTTTTT.